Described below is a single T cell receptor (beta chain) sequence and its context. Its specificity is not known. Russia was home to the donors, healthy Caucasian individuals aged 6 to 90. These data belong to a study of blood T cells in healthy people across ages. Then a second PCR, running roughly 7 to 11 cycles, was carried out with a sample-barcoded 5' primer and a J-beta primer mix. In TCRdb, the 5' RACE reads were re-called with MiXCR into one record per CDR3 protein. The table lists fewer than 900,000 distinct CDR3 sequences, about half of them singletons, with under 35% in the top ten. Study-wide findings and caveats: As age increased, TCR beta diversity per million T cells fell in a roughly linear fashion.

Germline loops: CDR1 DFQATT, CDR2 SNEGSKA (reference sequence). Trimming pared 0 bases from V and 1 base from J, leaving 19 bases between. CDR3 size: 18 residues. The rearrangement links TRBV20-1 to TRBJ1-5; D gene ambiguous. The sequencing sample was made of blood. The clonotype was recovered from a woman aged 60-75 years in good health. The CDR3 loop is CSARDEGTAGWSNQPQHF. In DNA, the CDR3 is TGCAGTGCTAGAGATGAGGGCACGGCCGGGTGGAGCAATCAGCCCCAGCATTTT.